A single sample is the source of the 27 T cell receptor beta chains below, sequenced in a study of shared clonotypes between healthy human individuals. Libraries were prepared by immunoSEQ multiplex PCR; TCRdb keeps only in-frame clonotypes and omits some of them. The sample has 1.5 million to 2.5 million clones; about 95% are singletons. Naive-designated CD8 cells lacked CD45RO, were positively enriched for CCR7, and omitted terminally differentiated effector memory CD45RA+ cells. Sequencing was done on a sample of naive CD8+ T cells sorted from blood. The origin of the receptors is a man younger than 30 in good health.

In this sample, this clone turned up once. The rearrangement joins TRBV6-5 to TRBJ2-2; TRBD2 aligns across 10 bases. The CDR3 contains 16 residues. V lost 0 bases to trimming and J lost 7 bases; unmatched junction nucleotides: 5. Germline V gene data show CDR1 as MNHEY and CDR2 as SVGAGI. DNA of the CDR3: TGTGCCAGCAGTTACTCTCTAGCGGGGGAACTCGGGGAGCTGTTTTTT. Its translation: CASSYSLAGELGELFF.

The genes are TRBV28 and TRBJ2-1; D may be TRBD2 (6 bases). This CDR3 contains 12 residues. Germline values: CDR1 MDHEN, CDR2 SYDVKM. V was trimmed by 8 bases and J by 10 bases, leaving 15 bases between them. DNA for the CDR3: TGTGCCAGCGCCCCGGGACTGTACGAGCAGTTCTTC. Residues: CASAPGLYEQFF.

CDR3 amino acids: CASSYPSGVGSYEQYF. CDR3 coding DNA: TGTGCCAGCAGTTACCCTTCGGGAGTAGGGTCCTACGAGCAGTACTTC. The chain has TRBV6-5 and TRBJ2-7, with D perhaps matching TRBD2 (6 bases). The ends were cut back, 2 bases at V and 1 base at J, with 15 bases in the middle. Per the germline V gene, CDR1 is MNHEY and CDR2 is SVGAGI. The CDR3 totals 16 residues.

This clone was recorded once. J is TRBJ1-2 and V is TRBV27; 9 nucleotides agree with TRBD1. V was pared by 5 bases and J by 5 bases, with 6 bases of the junction left unmatched. The CDR3 sequence is 14 residues long. Germline CDR1 MNHEY, CDR2 SMNVEV (reference sequence). The CDR3 DNA reads as TGTGCCAGCAGTCCCGGGACAGGGCGATATGGCTACACCTTC. This gives the protein CASSPGTGRYGYTF.

This chain uses TRBV30 with TRBJ1-5; D might be TRBD1 (6 bases). Germline lookup yields CDR1 GTSNPN and CDR2 SVGIG (reference sequence). The CDR3 is 14 amino acids. Trimming removed 1 base from V and 4 bases from J, with 11 bases in between. CDR3 loop: CAWSEGDLNQPQHF. The CDR3 DNA sequence: TGTGCCTGGAGTGAGGGGGACCTGAATCAGCCCCAGCATTTT.

This clone was seen more than once but under ten times. The chain employs TRBV6-1 and TRBJ2-7; no clear D gene. V lost 1 base, J lost 0 bases, and 7 bases lay in between. The germline CDR1 and CDR2 sequences are MNHNS and SASEGT. The CDR3 is 14 residues long. The CDR3 loop reads CASSEGGNSYEQYF. The CDR3 coding sequence is TGTGCCAGCAGTGAAGGCGGCAACTCCTACGAGCAGTACTTC.

The genes are TRBV9 and TRBJ2-3; either TRBD1 or TRBD2 may supply D (6 bases each). The CDR3 consists of 14 residues. Germline V lookup: CDR1 SGDLS, CDR2 YYNGEE. The germline V and J ends were trimmed by 0 bases and 6 bases, with 11 bases remaining between them. The CDR3: CASSVAGAGDTQYF. The DNA of the CDR3 is TGTGCCAGCAGCGTAGCAGGGGCGGGGGATACGCAGTATTTT.

The V call is TRBV6-5, the J call TRBJ2-2; 7 bases map to TRBD1. CDR1 and CDR2 (germline): MNHEY, SVGAGI. The CDR3 has 15 residues. The J segment lost 6 bases and the V segment lost 4 bases, leaving 8 bases of the junction unmatched. The CDR3 DNA sequence: TGTGCCAGCAGTTTTCCGAAAGGGGGCCCCGGGGAGCTGTTTTTT. Protein sequence: CASSFPKGGPGELFF.

J is TRBJ2-1 and V is TRBV7-9, with D possibly TRBD2 on 6 matching bases. V gave up 6 bases and J gave up 8 bases, with 11 bases separating them. Looked up from germline, CDR1 is SEHNR and CDR2 is FQNEAQ (reference sequence). There are 12 residues in the CDR3. DNA of the CDR3: TGTGCCAGCAGGACTAGTGTGTATGAGCAGTTCTTC. Translation gives CASRTSVYEQFF. Using reference TRBV7-9 and TRBJ2-1 for the parts outside the CDR3, the full variable domain is DTGVSQNPRHKITKRGQNVTFRCDPISEHNRLYWYRQTLGQGPEFLTYFQNEAQLEKSRLLSDRFSAERPKGSFSTLEIQRTEQGDSAMYLCASRTSVYEQFFGPGTRLTVL.

The V gene is TRBV5-1, the J gene TRBJ2-3, with TRBD1 matching 10 bases. Unmatched junction bases numbered 7, after V lost 4 bases and J lost 2 bases. The V gene's germline CDR1 is SGHRS and CDR2 YFSETQ. The CDR3 totals 16 residues. DNA of the CDR3: TGCGCCAGCAGCCCTGGACAGGGGGGACTCACAGATACGCAGTATTTT. Protein sequence: CASSPGQGGLTDTQYF.

V and J are TRBV27 and TRBJ2-7; D unresolved. Germline V gene sequence: CDR1 MNHEY, CDR2 SMNVEV (reference sequence). Between the trimmed V and J ends, which lost 5 bases and 6 bases, there was a span of 17 bases. The CDR3 loop spans 14 amino acids. The CDR3 loop reads CASSLVGSVGEQYF. The CDR3 nucleotides read TGTGCCAGCAGTCTGGTGGGGTCGGTCGGCGAGCAGTACTTC.

This chain links TRBV4-1 with TRBJ2-7; TRBD1 aligns across 7 bases. Trimming at V came to 4 bases and at J to 4 bases, leaving 10 bases not matched to a gene. Germline lookup yields CDR1 MGHRA and CDR2 YSYEKL. The CDR3 length is 15 residues. The CDR3 DNA sequence: TGCGCCAGCAGCCTCGGACAGGCGACGTCTTACGAGCAGTACTTC. Its translation is CASSLGQATSYEQYF.

This clone appeared a single time. The J gene is TRBJ1-1, the V gene TRBV5-1; no clear D. This CDR3 comprises 14 residues. Between the trimmed V and J ends, which lost 0 bases and 0 bases, there was a span of 6 bases. Germline V gives CDR1 SGHRS, CDR2 YFSETQ. The CDR3 loop is CASSLDELNTEAFF. In DNA, the CDR3 is TGCGCCAGCAGCTTGGATGAGCTGAACACTGAAGCTTTCTTT.

The rearrangement joins TRBV28 to TRBJ2-1; no clear D. The CDR3 has 15 residues. The V end was cut by 4 bases, the J end by 6 bases, with 16 bases between. Germline CDR1 reads MDHEN; CDR2 reads SYDVKM. The CDR3 here is CASSSTPYNANEQFF. The CDR3 nucleotides are TGTGCCAGCAGTTCCACCCCTTACAATGCCAATGAGCAGTTCTTC.

On this clone itself: The same CDR3 also results from other DNA sequences found in this sample. This sequence joins TRBV9 and TRBJ2-5; D not certain. V was clipped by 0 bases and J by 1 base, with 10 bases between them. Per germline, CDR1 SGDLS and CDR2 YYNGEE. The CDR3 has 15 residues. The CDR3: CASSVEAALQETQYF. DNA of the CDR3: TGTGCCAGCAGCGTAGAGGCAGCCCTCCAAGAGACCCAGTACTTC.

A note on this clone: Within the sample, other DNA sequences also encode this same CDR3. The rearrangement links TRBV19 to TRBJ2-7; no reliable D call. Germline V gene data show CDR1 as LNHDA and CDR2 as SQIVND (reference sequence). V was trimmed by 6 bases and J by 2 bases, leaving 11 bases between them. This CDR3 is 13 amino acids long. The CDR3 loop is CASRPDGTYEQYF. The DNA for the CDR3 is TGTGCCAGTAGACCGGACGGAACCTACGAGCAGTACTTC.

V is TRBV6-1 and J is TRBJ2-7; no clear D. CDR1 and CDR2 from the germline V gene are MNHNS and SASEGT. The CDR3 sequence is 11 residues long. Trimming took off 8 bases at V and 3 bases at J, with 8 bases between the two ends. CDR3 loop: CASGQVYEQYF. CDR3 nucleotide sequence: TGTGCCAGCGGGCAGGTCTACGAGCAGTACTTC.

This chain links TRBV6-6 with TRBJ1-5; 9 bases map to TRBD1. The CDR3 is made up of 15 amino acids. V lost 5 bases, J lost 1 base, and 3 bases stayed unmatched. CDR1 is MNHNY, CDR2 SVGAGI, per germline (reference sequence). The CDR3 sequence is CASSTQGASNQPQHF. The CDR3 nucleotides are TGTGCCAGCAGTACACAGGGGGCCAGCAATCAGCCCCAGCATTTT.

This clone appeared a single time. This chain uses TRBV5-6 with TRBJ1-2; D may be TRBD1 (6 bases). The length of the CDR3 is 15 residues. Trimming stripped 4 bases from V and 7 bases from J, with 20 bases between. Germline V gene data show CDR1 as SGHDT and CDR2 as YYEEEE. CDR3 sequence (DNA): TGTGCCAGCAGCCCGGGGGGCAGGGATCCTAGTGGCTACACCTTC. This gives the protein CASSPGGRDPSGYTF.

The V gene is TRBV4-1, the J gene TRBJ2-3; 13 bases align to TRBD2. V lost 4 bases to trimming and J lost 4 bases; unmatched junction nucleotides: 2. The CDR3 contains 15 residues. CDR1 and CDR2 from the germline V gene are MGHRA and YSYEKL. CDR3 sequence: CASSLGTSGADTQYF. The CDR3 DNA reads as TGCGCCAGCAGCCTCGGGACTAGCGGGGCAGATACGCAGTATTTT.

V and J are TRBV27 and TRBJ2-1; 9 positions agree with TRBD2. The CDR3 extends over 13 amino acids. Germline V gene sequence: CDR1 MNHEY, CDR2 SMNVEV (reference sequence). The V and J ends lost 10 bases and 3 bases, in that order; junction bases with no gene match: 4. Written as DNA, the CDR3 is TGTGCCACCGCGACTAGCGGCTACAATGAGCAGTTCTTC. Translation gives CATATSGYNEQFF.

This chain joins TRBV2 and TRBJ2-3; unclear D gene. This CDR3 is built from 14 residues. V lost 1 base and J lost 4, with 9 bases in between. Germline V gene sequence: CDR1 SNHLY, CDR2 FYNNEI. CDR3 nucleotide sequence: TGTGCCAGCAGTGAAGAACAGACCGCAGATACGCAGTATTTT. Encoded protein: CASSEEQTADTQYF.

The chain couples TRBV28 to TRBJ2-5, with TRBD2 identical over 7 bases. Germline V gene sequence: CDR1 MDHEN, CDR2 SYDVKM. The CDR3 runs to 14 residues. V dropped 6 bases and J dropped 2; count of bases not matched to a gene: 6. CDR3 DNA: TGTGCCAGCAGCCAGCTAGCGGAGCAAGAGACCCAGTACTTC. This translates into CASSQLAEQETQYF.

V and J are TRBV5-5 and TRBJ2-7; possibly TRBD1 for D (6 bases). Trimming stripped 0 bases from V and 3 bases from J, with 7 bases between. Germline V gene lookup returns CDR1 SGHKS and CDR2 YYEKEE (reference sequence). This CDR3 comprises 13 residues. In DNA form, the CDR3 reads TGTGCCAGCAGCTTGGAGACAGGCTACGAGCAGTACTTC. This translates into CASSLETGYEQYF.

As for this clone: Other nucleotide sequences from this sample produce the same CDR3. The genes are TRBV27 and TRBJ2-7; 9 bases align to TRBD1. J lost 3 bases, V lost 5 bases, and 5 bases had no gene match. Per germline, CDR1 MNHEY and CDR2 SMNVEV (reference sequence). The CDR3 runs to 14 residues. CDR3 sequence reads: CASSLTGGVYEQYF. The CDR3 region has the DNA TGTGCCAGCAGTCTTACAGGGGGCGTCTACGAGCAGTACTTC.

The rearrangement joins TRBV6-5 to TRBJ2-7, with 7 positions matching TRBD2. The CDR3 runs to 15 residues. The germline V gene has CDR1 MNHEY and CDR2 SVGAGI. Trimming cost V 6 bases and J 2 bases; bases outside gene matches: 10. CDR3 sequence (DNA): TGTGCCAGCAGCACCGGACTAGTGGGACCCTACGAGCAGTACTTC. Translation: CASSTGLVGPYEQYF.

The chain has TRBV29-1 and TRBJ2-1; 7 nucleotides align to TRBD1. Per the germline V gene, CDR1 is SQVTM and CDR2 is ANQGSEA. Germline trimming cut 6 bases from V and 2 bases from J; bases unmatched to any gene: 1. There are 12 residues in the CDR3. The CDR3 DNA reads as TGCAGCGTAACAGGGGCCTACAATGAGCAGTTCTTC. It yields the protein CSVTGAYNEQFF.